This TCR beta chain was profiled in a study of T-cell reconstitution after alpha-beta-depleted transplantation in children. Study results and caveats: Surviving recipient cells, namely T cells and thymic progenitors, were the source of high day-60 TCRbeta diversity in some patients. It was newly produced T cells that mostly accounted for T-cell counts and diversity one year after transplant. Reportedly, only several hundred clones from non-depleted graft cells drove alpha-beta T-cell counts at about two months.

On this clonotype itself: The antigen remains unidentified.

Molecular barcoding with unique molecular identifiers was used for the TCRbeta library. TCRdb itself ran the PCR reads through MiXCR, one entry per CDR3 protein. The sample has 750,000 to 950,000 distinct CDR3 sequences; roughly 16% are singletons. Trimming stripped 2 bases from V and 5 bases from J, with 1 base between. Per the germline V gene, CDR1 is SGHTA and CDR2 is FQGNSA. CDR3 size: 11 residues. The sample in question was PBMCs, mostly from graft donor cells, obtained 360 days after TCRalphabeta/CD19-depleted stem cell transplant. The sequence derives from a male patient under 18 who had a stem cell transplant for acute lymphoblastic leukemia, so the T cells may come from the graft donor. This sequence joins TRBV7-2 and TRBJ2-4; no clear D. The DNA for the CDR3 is TGTGCCAGCAGCTTACAAAACATTCAGTACTTC. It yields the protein CASSLQNIQYF.